This T cell receptor (beta chain) was recovered during a study of T-cell memory formation after mild COVID-19. Study-wide findings and caveats: The main location of contracting CD4+ clones was CM and EM, and that of contracting CD8+ clones was EMRA.

5'RACE, which relied on constant-segment primers, yielded TCR alpha and TCR beta cDNA libraries carrying sample barcodes and UMIs. Each CDR3 protein gets one entry after TCRdb re-called the 5' RACE reads with MiXCR. Here the sample spans hundreds of thousands of distinct CDR3 sequences, 25% to 30% being singletons. Germline V gives CDR1 LGHNA, CDR2 YNFKEQ. This CDR3 is built from 15 residues. After removal of 6 bases from V and 8 bases from J, the junction contained 10 bases not matched to a gene. There are a few counts of this clonotype. What it binds is unknown. The receptor was derived from an adult woman who had mild COVID-19 (a few samples of this study predate the infection). Cell type and time point are not known. This chain links TRBV4-2 with TRBJ1-4; 9 bases map to TRBD1. The sample consisted of PBMCs or a T cell subset sorted from them (not recorded which). The CDR3 protein is CASSKTGTGSEKLFF. In DNA, the CDR3 is TGTGCCAGCAGTAAGACCGGGACAGGGTCCGAAAAACTGTTTTTT.